This paragraph covers one TCR beta chain sequence. No antigen is known for it. The input lacks base qualities; no much larger clone sits a single base away. CD8 naive samples consisted of CD45RO-negative cells that were positively selected for CCR7, yielding a CD45RA+CCR7+ population without TemRA cells. The donors were healthy, HIV-negative adults who had no recently reported acute infections or vaccinations. Every donor was a Caucasian adult living in Nashville, Tennessee, USA. Blood was collected by leukapheresis, and PBMCs were isolated by Ficoll-Histopaque density gradient centrifugation and then cryopreserved in liquid nitrogen vapor phase. Analytical flow cytometry was used to check the purity and quantity of every magnetically sorted T cell population. Genomic DNA was isolated from each sorted fraction and quantified by UV absorbance on a Nanodrop 2000c. The data stem from a study of shared clonotypes between healthy human individuals (dated by TCRdb to 2020 to 2021). Regarding the research as a whole: Three men and a couple of women, aged 18 to 49 years, made up the cohort. Each donor's leukapheresis produced roughly between roughly 0.85 and 9 billion PBMCs. To estimate repertoire size and how much clonotypes are shared between individuals, the study performed deep sequencing of blood TCR repertoires from 4 to 6 healthy adults. To increase sequencing depth and limit assay-specific biases, TCR repertoire library preparation and sequencing were carried out by different laboratories using diverse techniques. Per donor, three plates each were used for CD4 naive and CD4 memory, two for CD8 naive, and one for CD8 memory.

Study-level results and caveats: Naive subsets generally had larger estimated clonotype richness than memory subsets. Rarefaction of sorted-subset datasets indicated incomplete sequencing despite the large sequencing depth. Sharing across a few donors was observed for roughly 5% of naive CD4, 3% to 3.5% of naive CD8, 2% to 2.5% of memory CD4, and around 0.4% of memory CD8 clonotypes. Sampling was limited to blood, and TCR repertoires in tissue likely differ from TCR repertoires in blood. Because the study included a small number of donors, the genetic and exposure-history diversity represented was limited. Pairwise subsampling led to the expectation that sequencing depth would affect the degree of clonotype sharing among donors. Compared with non-shared clonotypes, the clonotypes found in all four sorted-subset donors had higher generation probabilities.

TCR CDR3 regions were amplified from genomic DNA by multiplex PCR using the deep immunoSEQ assay. Genomic DNA extracted from each cell subset was distributed evenly over all wells of several immunoSEQ 96-well plates, and each plate served as one replicate. For sorted subsets, roughly 200 ng of genomic DNA, equivalent to around 31,000 T cell genomes, went into each replicate PCR. Purified libraries were measured with a Qubit 3.0 fluorometer, size-checked on a Bioanalyzer 2100, and measured again with the KAPA Library Quantification kit. A separate single-read 150-cycle Illumina NextSeq 550 flow cell was used to sequence each immunoSEQ 96-well plate. The study's own analysis went as follows. The immunoSEQ output contained only junctional sequences without quality scores, so filtering could not match that applied to full-length reads. To assign V/J genes and CDR3, sequences were annotated using PyIR, a Python wrapper for IgBLAST v1.9, with IMGT germline references. Any read was removed if the V/J assignment was weak (E-value above 1e-6), the CDR3 was missing, or the read contained stop codons, out-of-frame junctions, or ambiguous translated residues. V3J clonotypes were defined as sequences sharing the same inferred V gene, J gene, and CDR3 amino acid sequence. To compute the percentage overlap between repertoires, the number of shared unique clonotypes was divided by the size of the smaller repertoire. Three approaches were used to assess repertoire richness: RTK rarefaction, the Chao1 estimator, and Recon v2.1 estimates of unobserved clonotypes. OLGA was used to compute generation probabilities for all TCRbeta clonotypes that the gDNA method yielded from a few donors. TCRdb's version of the immuneACCESS table is confined to in-frame rearrangements and falls short of the full clone set. An unresolved V gene accounts for under half of the shortfall where checked; the remainder is of unknown origin. The V and J calls and the clone size are those of that table, but D and trimming were determined from the DNA. Present in this sample are fewer than 850,000 clones, roughly 96% of which were seen just once. The top ten constitute less than 0.25% of the sample.

The sequencing input was naive CD8+ T cells sorted from blood. Sample cell subset or site, as interpreted from the label and publication: CD45RA+CCR7+. The origin of this receptor is a man aged 25-45 years in good health.

CDR3 loop: CASSLGQNVGYRDREEDTQYF. The DNA sequence reads TGCGCCAGCAGCTTGGGTCAAAATGTGGGCTACCGGGACAGGGAGGAAGATACGCAGTATTTT. Here the chain combines TRBV5-1 and TRBJ2-3, with 9 middle bases fitting TRBD1. Including cysteine and phenylalanine, the CDR3 has 21 amino acids. Only CDR3 DNA remains: 63 bases, in frame from the first base. V ends up 0 bases short and J 5 bases short, with an unmatched junction base count of 22. CDR1 and CDR2, per the germline V gene, are SGHRS and YFSETQ. Where the CDR3 stops, the reference TRBV5-1 and TRBJ2-3 genes take over; the full variable domain is KAGVTQTPRYLIKTRGQQVTLSCSPISGHRSVSWYQQTPGQGLQFLFEYFSETQRNKGNFPGRFSGRQFSNSRSEMNVSTLELGDSALYLCASSLGQNVGYRDREEDTQYFGPGTRLTVL.